Each of the 25 T cell receptor beta chains below was sequenced from the same sample in a study of T cell responses to AZD1222 COVID-19 vaccine. The protocol was immunoSEQ multiplex PCR, while the TCRdb copy is restricted to in-frame clones and leaves out a portion. Among tens of thousands of clones, approximately 84% were seen once, and the ten largest hold 27%. The sequences come from peripheral blood, collected on day 0 of AZD1222 vaccination. The receptors stem from an adult in good health.

This clone has a single count. Written as DNA, the CDR3 is TGTGCCAGTAGTATCCGTCTAGACTCCCATGAGCAGTTCTTC. Translation gives CASSIRLDSHEQFF. The V call is TRBV19, the J call TRBJ2-1; the D is unclear. Trimming cost V 3 bases and J 8 bases, with 14 bases left between them. CDR3 length: 14 residues. Germline values: CDR1 LNHDA, CDR2 SQIVND (reference sequence).

This clone rates as medium-sized. The chain employs TRBV4-2 and TRBJ2-1; D is possibly TRBD1 or TRBD2 (6 bases each). The CDR3 runs 16 residues. The V end was cut by 0 bases, the J end by 5 bases, with 14 bases between. Germline CDR1 is LGHNA and CDR2 is YNFKEQ. As DNA, the CDR3 is TGTGCCAGCAGCCAAGAGTATAGGGGGGAAGACAATGAGCAGTTCTTC. It specifies CASSQEYRGEDNEQFF.

The CDR3 here is CASSEEQGARGNTIYF. In DNA form, the CDR3 reads TGTGCCAGCAGTGAAGAGCAGGGGGCACGTGGAAACACCATATATTTT. This sequence joins TRBV2 and TRBJ1-3, with 8 bases matching TRBD1. The CDR3 is made up of 16 amino acids. CDR1 and CDR2 from the germline V gene are SNHLY and FYNNEI. V gave up 1 base and J gave up 3 bases; unmatched junction bases: 5.

The V call is TRBV14, the J call TRBJ2-7; 7 bases line up with TRBD2. CDR1 SGHDN and CDR2 FVKESK come from the germline V gene. The CDR3 sequence is 14 residues long. V shed 3 bases and J 2 bases; nucleotides not matched to a gene: 4. The CDR3 here is CASSQGLPPYEQYF. In DNA form, the CDR3 reads TGTGCCAGCAGCCAGGGACTACCCCCCTACGAGCAGTACTTC. Based on the CDR3 plus reference TRBV14 and TRBJ2-7, the full variable domain is EAGVTQFPSHSVIEKGQTVTLRCDPISGHDNLYWYRRVMGKEIKFLLHFVKESKQDESGMPNNRFLAERTGGTYSTLKVQPAELEDSGVYFCASSQGLPPYEQYFGPGTRLTVT.

This chain uses TRBV11-2 with TRBJ1-1, with D perhaps matching TRBD1 (6 bases). CDR3 length: 12 amino acids. CDR1 is SGHAT and CDR2 is FQNNGV in the germline V gene. V shed 2 bases and J shed 11 bases, with 12 bases lying between them. The CDR3: CASSLQTGSAFF. The CDR3 DNA reads as TGTGCCAGCAGCTTACAAACAGGGTCTGCTTTCTTT.

The J gene is TRBJ1-1, the V gene TRBV2; possible D gene TRBD1, 6 bases. V shed 3 bases and J shed 1 base, with 12 bases lying between them. Germline loops: CDR1 SNHLY, CDR2 FYNNEI. The CDR3 has 15 amino acids. The CDR3 is CASSDNRVPNTEAFF. The CDR3, as DNA: TGTGCCAGCAGTGACAACAGGGTCCCGAACACTGAAGCTTTCTTT.

The chain uses TRBV7-3 and TRBJ2-7; no reliable D call. The CDR3 contains 12 residues. V lost 3 bases to trimming and J lost 4 bases, with 7 bases between them. In germline, CDR1 is SGHTA, CDR2 FQGTGA. The CDR3 DNA follows: TGTGCCAGCAGCTTTCGGATGTACGAGCAGTACTTC. It encodes CASSFRMYEQYF.

This chain joins TRBV28 and TRBJ2-2; D is possibly TRBD2 (6 bases). Germline-derived CDR1 and CDR2 are MDHEN and SYDVKM. V dropped 6 bases and J dropped 3 bases, with 14 bases sitting between them. This CDR3 comprises 15 residues. CDR3 sequence reads: CASSTKGEDTGELFF. The CDR3 bases are TGTGCCAGCAGCACGAAAGGGGAGGACACCGGGGAGCTGTTTTTT.

The chain recombines TRBV7-8 with TRBJ1-6; no clear D. Per germline, CDR1 SGHVS and CDR2 FQNEAQ. Trimming cost V 2 bases and J 7 bases, with 12 bases left between them. This CDR3 region has 15 residues. CDR3 protein: CASSLSTRGNSPLHF. CDR3 DNA: TGTGCCAGCAGCTTAAGCACCCGAGGCAATTCACCCCTCCACTTT.

This clone was detected once. This chain joins TRBV15 and TRBJ2-2, with 10 bases identical to TRBD2. Looked up from germline, CDR1 is LNHNV and CDR2 is YYDKDF (reference sequence). V shed 0 bases and J 6 bases; nucleotides not matched to a gene: 19. CDR3 length: 21 amino acids. Written as DNA, the CDR3 is TGTGCCACCAGCAGAGAGGAGGAGCGGGAGGGCACTATCCAAAAATCCGGGGAGCTGTTTTTT. It translates to CATSREEEREGTIQKSGELFF. Variable domain in full (rest from reference TRBV15 and TRBJ2-2): DAMVIQNPRYQVTQFGKPVTLSCSQTLNHNVMYWYQQKSSQAPKLLFHYYDKDFNNEADTPDNFQSRRPNTSFCFLDIRSPGLGDTAMYLCATSREEEREGTIQKSGELFFGEGSRLTVL.

The chain is built from TRBV28 and TRBJ1-2; the D is unclear. This CDR3 spans 12 amino acids. The germline gives CDR1 MDHEN, CDR2 SYDVKM. Deletions cut 3 bases from V and 4 bases from J, with 6 bases between. CDR3 coding DNA: TGTGCCAGCAGTTTTTACAGCTATGGCTACACCTTC. Its protein product is CASSFYSYGYTF.

The chain's CDR3 is CASSYSDDYNSPLHF. The CDR3 bases are TGTGCCAGCAGTTACTCGGACGACTATAATTCACCCCTCCACTTT. The rearrangement links TRBV6-5 to TRBJ1-6; D is uncertain. The germline CDR1 and CDR2 sequences are MNHEY and SVGAGI. The CDR3 contains 15 residues. Trimming shortened V by 0 bases and J by 3 bases, and 6 bases separated the two germline ends.

This chain joins TRBV5-1 and TRBJ1-1, with a weak D call TRBD1 (5 bases). This CDR3 spans 15 amino acids. Trimming took off 1 base at V and 3 bases at J, with 13 bases between the two ends. Germline V gives CDR1 SGHRS, CDR2 YFSETQ. CDR3 region: CASSLLQGSDTEAFF. CDR3 sequence (DNA): TGCGCCAGCAGCTTGCTGCAGGGATCGGACACTGAAGCTTTCTTT.

The CDR3 is CASSLSGANVLTF. The CDR3 nucleotides read TGTGCCAGCAGTTTATCTGGGGCCAACGTCCTGACTTTC. The chain employs TRBV28 and TRBJ2-6; D gene uncertain. Germline V gives CDR1 MDHEN, CDR2 SYDVKM. V was trimmed by 1 base and J by 2 bases, leaving 0 bases between them. The CDR3 has 13 residues.

The chain uses TRBV20-1 and TRBJ2-3; D not certain. This CDR3 has 10 amino acids. Trimming cost V 2 bases and J 7 bases, with 4 bases left between them. Germline assignment: CDR1 DFQATT and CDR2 SNEGSKA (reference sequence). The CDR3: CSARMNTQYF. For the CDR3, the DNA is TGCAGTGCTAGAATGAATACGCAGTATTTT.

The V and J genes are TRBV9 and TRBJ2-7, with 8 bases aligning to TRBD2. The germline gives CDR1 SGDLS, CDR2 YYNGEE. The CDR3 spans 15 residues. The V segment lost 0 bases and the J segment 0 bases; nucleotides outside the gene matches: 2. The CDR3: CASSVGGRSSYEQYF. CDR3 DNA: TGTGCCAGCAGCGTAGGCGGGAGGAGCTCCTACGAGCAGTACTTC. Full variable domain (missing parts from reference TRBV9 and TRBJ2-7): DSGVTQTPKHLITATGQRVTLRCSPRSGDLSVYWYQQSLDQGLQFLIQYYNGEERAKGNILERFSAQQFPDLHSELNLSSLELGDSALYFCASSVGGRSSYEQYFGPGTRLTVT.

This chain connects TRBV7-9 to TRBJ2-3; D uncertain. The CDR3 runs 14 residues. With 2 bases removed from V and 5 bases from J, the gap between germline ends came to 11 bases. Germline V gives CDR1 SEHNR, CDR2 FQNEAQ (reference sequence). Here the CDR3 reads CASSLNGLRDTQYF. The CDR3 nucleotides are TGTGCCAGCAGCTTAAACGGGTTGAGAGATACGCAGTATTTT.

V gene TRBV10-3 combines with J gene TRBJ1-3; 7 bases map to TRBD1. The CDR3 is made up of 14 amino acids. Per germline, CDR1 ENHRY and CDR2 SYGVKD. V lost 3 bases to trimming and J lost 4 bases; unmatched junction nucleotides: 3. The CDR3 sequence: CAISELGQGNTIYF. For the CDR3, the DNA is TGTGCCATCAGTGAATTGGGACAGGGAAACACCATATATTTT.

This rearrangement joins TRBV7-2 to TRBJ2-1, with D hard to call. Germline CDR1 SGHTA, CDR2 FQGNSA. The CDR3 is 18 amino acids. V was pared by 3 bases and J by 7 bases, with 25 bases between. This CDR3 is CASSLKAVIARFGNEQFF. CDR3 coding DNA: TGTGCCAGCAGCTTGAAGGCAGTGATAGCCCGATTCGGGAATGAGCAGTTCTTC.

The gene calls are TRBV6-5 and TRBJ1-6; weak D call: TRBD1 (6 bases). Germline values: CDR1 MNHEY, CDR2 SVGAGI. Trimming removed 2 bases from V and 7 bases from J, with 12 bases in between. The CDR3 is 15 residues long. The CDR3 is CASSYGGQLNSPLHF. The CDR3 DNA follows: TGTGCCAGCAGTTACGGAGGACAGCTAAATTCACCCCTCCACTTT.

The chain recombines TRBV9 with TRBJ2-1, with D hard to call. The CDR3 is 16 residues long. Germline V gene lookup returns CDR1 SGDLS and CDR2 YYNGEE. V shed 0 bases and J shed 0 bases, with 10 bases lying between them. The CDR3 spells CASSVAWRSSYNEQFF. Here the CDR3 DNA reads TGTGCCAGCAGCGTAGCCTGGCGTAGCTCCTACAATGAGCAGTTCTTC.

The chain couples TRBV5-1 to TRBJ1-5, with D unresolved. This CDR3 comprises 14 residues. Germline V gene sequence: CDR1 SGHRS, CDR2 YFSETQ. V was cut by 0 bases and J by 6 bases, with 10 bases left in between. The CDR3 region is CASSLEGLGQPQHF. In DNA form, the CDR3 reads TGCGCCAGCAGCTTGGAAGGGCTCGGTCAGCCCCAGCATTTT.

V is TRBV2 and J is TRBJ1-4; possibly TRBD1 for D (5 bases). The CDR3 totals 19 residues. CDR1 and CDR2 from the germline V gene are SNHLY and FYNNEI. The V end lost 0 bases, the J end lost 7 bases, and 24 bases lay between the germline ends. In DNA form, the CDR3 reads TGTGCCAGCAGTGAAGCGCCGCCCGCGGGGCAGGTAGAAGTTGAAAAACTGTTTTTT. This encodes CASSEAPPAGQVEVEKLFF. Supplemented by reference TRBV2 and TRBJ1-4, the full variable domain reads EPEVTQTPSHQVTQMGQEVILRCVPISNHLYFYWYRQILGQKVEFLVSFYNNEISEKSEIFDDQFSVERPDGSNFTLKIRSTKLEDSAMYFCASSEAPPAGQVEVEKLFFGSGTQLSVL.

This clone was seen a few times. The chain links TRBV4-2 to TRBJ1-1, with 8 bases identical to TRBD1. The CDR3 consists of 17 residues. V was clipped by 0 bases and J by 5 bases; unmatched bases: 11. The germline CDR1 and CDR2 sequences are LGHNA and YNFKEQ. CDR3 amino acids: CASSQEPSGRGRTEAFF. Here the CDR3 DNA reads TGTGCCAGCAGCCAAGAGCCGTCCGGCAGGGGGCGAACTGAAGCTTTCTTT.

The chain uses TRBV21-1 and TRBJ2-7. TRBV21-1 is listed as a pseudogene. This CDR3 region has 9 residues. The DNA of the CDR3 is TGTGCCAGCACCTACGAGCAGTACTTC. It yields the protein CASTYEQYF.